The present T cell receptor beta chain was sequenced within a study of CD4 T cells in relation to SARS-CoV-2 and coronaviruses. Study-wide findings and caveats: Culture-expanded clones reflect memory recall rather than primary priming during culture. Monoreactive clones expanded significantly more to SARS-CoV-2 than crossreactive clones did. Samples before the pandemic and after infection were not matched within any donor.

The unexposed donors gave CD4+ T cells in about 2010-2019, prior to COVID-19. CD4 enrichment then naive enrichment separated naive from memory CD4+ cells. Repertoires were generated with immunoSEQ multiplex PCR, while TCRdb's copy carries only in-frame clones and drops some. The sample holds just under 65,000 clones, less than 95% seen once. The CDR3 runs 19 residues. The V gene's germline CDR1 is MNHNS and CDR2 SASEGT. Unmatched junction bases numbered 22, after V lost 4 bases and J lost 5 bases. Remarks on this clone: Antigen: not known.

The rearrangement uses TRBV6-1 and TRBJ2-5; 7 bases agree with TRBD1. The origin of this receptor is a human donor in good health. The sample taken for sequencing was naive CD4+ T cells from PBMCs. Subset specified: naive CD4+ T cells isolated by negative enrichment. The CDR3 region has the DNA TGTGCCAGCAGTGCGTCCCGCCGACAGGGATTTGGGTGGACGGAGACCCAGTACTTC. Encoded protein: CASSASRRQGFGWTETQYF.